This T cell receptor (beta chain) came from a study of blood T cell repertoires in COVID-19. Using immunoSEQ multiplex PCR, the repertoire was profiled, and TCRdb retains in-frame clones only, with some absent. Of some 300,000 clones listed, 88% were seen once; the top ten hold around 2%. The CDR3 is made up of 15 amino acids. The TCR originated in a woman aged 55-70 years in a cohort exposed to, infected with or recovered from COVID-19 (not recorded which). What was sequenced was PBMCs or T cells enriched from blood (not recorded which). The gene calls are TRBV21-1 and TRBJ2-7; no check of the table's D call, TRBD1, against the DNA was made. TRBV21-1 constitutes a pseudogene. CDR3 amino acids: CASSPLGQGTYEQYF. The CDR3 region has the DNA TGTGCCAGCAGCCCCCTCGGACAGGGTACCTACGAGCAGTACTTC.